This T cell receptor (beta chain) was sequenced for a study of blood T cell repertoires in COVID-19. The V gene lost 6 bases and the J gene lost 1 base, with 8 bases spanning the gap. Germline-derived CDR1 and CDR2 are KGHDR and SFDVKD. The CDR3 is 13 amino acids. TCRdb's table, derived via immunoSEQ multiplex PCR, lists solely in-frame clones and lacks some. The repertoire has 90,000 to 150,000 clones, approximately 70% of them found once; the top ten carry under 0.95%. Sequenced: peripheral blood. The TCR sequence derives from a human donor with acute or convalescent COVID-19. The donor label of this sample is uncertain. V gene TRBV24-1 combines with J gene TRBJ1-1; weak D call: TRBD1 (5 bases). The CDR3 bases are TGTGCCACCAGTCAAGGGGCGAACACTGAAGCTTTCTTT. It translates to CATSQGANTEAFF.